Given below is one TCR beta chain in context. The sample belongs to a study of CD8 T cells in ankylosing spondylitis. TCRdb recomputed calls from the 5' RACE reads with MiXCR, one row per CDR3 protein. The profile shows around 130,000 distinct CDR3 sequences, about 6.5% of them singletons. The receptor's source is a male donor with ankylosing spondylitis or in good health (not recorded which). The sample consisted of blood, either unsorted or a sorted T cell fraction (not recorded which).

This CDR3 reads CASSVGTGGLYEQYF. The CDR3 nucleotides are TGCGCCAGCAGCGTGGGGACAGGGGGGCTCTACGAGCAGTACTTC. The chain is built from TRBV5-1 and TRBJ2-7; TRBD1 agrees at 11 bases. Germline V lookup: CDR1 SGHRS, CDR2 YFSETQ. This CDR3 has 15 amino acids. V shed 4 bases, J shed 3 bases, and the junction held 6 bases outside the gene matches.